This TCR beta chain was identified during a study of shared clonotypes between healthy human individuals (dated by TCRdb to the early 2020s). Background on the whole study: The cohort included a few men and a couple of women between 18 and 49 years of age. The study deeply sequenced blood TCR repertoires of about 5 healthy adults to estimate repertoire size and the extent of clonotype sharing between individuals. For each donor, three plates each were used for CD4 naive and CD4 memory, two plates were used for CD8 naive, and one plate was used for CD8 memory. Per donor, leukapheresis produced somewhere between about 0.9 and 10 billion PBMCs. Different laboratories and diverse techniques were used to prepare libraries and sequence TCR repertoires, to increase sequencing depth and limit assay-specific biases. What the study reported, not specific to this receptor: Sampling was limited to blood, and TCR repertoires in tissue likely differ from TCR repertoires in blood. Compared with non-shared clonotypes, clonotypes shared by all four sorted-subset donors had higher generation probabilities. The genetic and exposure-history diversity represented was limited by the small number of donors. When several donors were compared, the shared fraction of clonotypes was about 5% for naive CD4, 3.5% for naive CD8, 2% to 2.5% for memory CD4, and 0.35% to 0.5% for memory CD8. Pairwise subsampling led to the expectation that sequencing depth would affect the degree of clonotype sharing among donors. Larger estimated clonotype richness was generally found for naive subsets than for memory subsets. Rarefaction of sorted-subset datasets indicated incomplete sequencing despite the large sequencing depth.

Using the deep immunoSEQ assay, multiplex PCR amplified TCR CDR3 regions from genomic DNA. For each cell subset, the extracted genomic DNA was distributed evenly across all wells of several immunoSEQ 96-well plates, and each plate served as one replicate. Each replicate PCR for sorted subsets received around 210 ng genomic DNA, equal to about 30,000 T cell genomes. Purified libraries were measured with a Qubit 3.0 fluorometer, size-checked on a Bioanalyzer 2100, and measured again with the KAPA Library Quantification kit. Every immunoSEQ 96-well plate was sequenced on a separate single-read 150-cycle Illumina NextSeq 550 flow cell. The published analysis was carried out like this. Because only junctional sequences without quality scores were contained in the immunoSEQ output, filtering matching that applied to full-length reads could not be performed. Sequences were annotated with PyIR, a Python wrapper for IgBLAST v1.9, and V/J genes and CDR3 were assigned using IMGT germline references. Reads were filtered out if the reads had weak V/J assignments (E-value above 1e-6), no CDR3, stop codons, out-of-frame junctions, or ambiguous translated residues. V3J clonotypes were defined by identical inferred V gene, J gene, and CDR3 amino acid sequence. To compute the percentage overlap between repertoires, the number of shared unique clonotypes was divided by the size of the smaller repertoire. Repertoire richness was assessed with RTK rarefaction, the Chao1 estimator, and Recon v2.1 estimates of unobserved clonotypes. Generation probabilities were computed with OLGA for all TCRbeta clonotypes obtained by the gDNA method from several donors. Here the immuneACCESS table is served through TCRdb, limited to in-frame sequences with V and J called. Missing clones are a known gap in these copies; in checked studies unresolved V genes cover under half, and the rest lacks a known reason. V and J calls and clone size follow that table, whereas D and trimming were derived from the DNA. This sample is represented by a few million clones; around nine tenths of them were singletons. 0.13% to 0.15% of the sample is in the top ten clones.

This clone has only a few counts. This receptor's antigen is unknown. There are no base qualities to consult, and no much larger clone falls within one base. The donors were healthy, HIV-negative adults with no recently reported acute infections or vaccinations. Every donor was a Caucasian adult residing in Nashville, Tennessee, USA. CD4+ T cells were enriched by magnetic negative selection; naive cells were then positively selected on CD45RA, and the negative fraction formed the memory subset. After blood collection by leukapheresis, PBMCs were isolated using Ficoll-Histopaque density gradient centrifugation and then cryopreserved in the vapor phase of liquid nitrogen. Analytical flow cytometry was used to check the purity and quantity of each magnetically sorted T cell population. Genomic DNA was isolated from every sorted fraction and measured by UV absorbance on a Nanodrop 2000c. Sequencing was performed on naive CD4+ T cells sorted from blood. In the paper's terms, the cell subset or site label means: CD45RA+ positively selected. The TCR originated in a man between 18 and 29 years old in good health.

For the CDR3, the sequence is CASSQDGRMRAFF. The DNA reads TGCGCCAGCAGCCAAGATGGTAGGATGAGGGCTTTCTTT. In this chain, TRBV4-3 is recombined with TRBJ1-1, with the D gene not clear enough to name. The CDR3 has 13 amino acids, counting the end cysteine and phenylalanine. The read is trimmed to its CDR3 DNA, 39 bases read in frame from base 1. Reading the germline V gene gives CDR1 LGHNA and CDR2 YSLEER. Trimming costs V 0 bases and J 11 bases, and their ends lie 13 bases apart.